Below, 20 T cell receptor beta chains from the same sample are listed, as sequenced in a study of memory CD4+ T cells and cytomegalovirus serostatus. The sort gate was single viable CD3+CD4+CD8-CD45RO+ cells for memory CD4+ T cells. Data came from immunoSEQ multiplex PCR; TCRdb stores just in-frame clones and leaves some out. The sample has tens of thousands of clones, 79% seen once. Sequencing input: memory CD4+ T cells from blood. Receptor source: an adult in good health and CMV-seronegative.

V is TRBV11-2 and J is TRBJ2-1; 7 bases fit TRBD2. CDR3 length: 15 amino acids. The trim removed 2 bases at V and 6 bases at J, leaving 7 bases unmatched. Germline assignment: CDR1 SGHAT and CDR2 FQNNGV. For the CDR3, the DNA is TGTGCCAGCAGCTTAAGGCCTAGCGGACCCAATGAGCAGTTCTTC. It encodes CASSLRPSGPNEQFF.

CDR3 residues: CASSQDSGIQETQYF. The CDR3 DNA follows: TGTGCCAGCAGCCAAGATAGCGGGATACAGGAGACCCAGTACTTC. V and J are TRBV14 and TRBJ2-5; 8 bases map to TRBD2. J was trimmed by 5 bases and V by 0 bases; bases with no gene match: 5. CDR3 size: 15 residues. Germline V gene lookup returns CDR1 SGHDN and CDR2 FVKESK.

This rearrangement joins TRBV7-8 to TRBJ1-2; 9 nucleotides match TRBD1. The trim removed 1 base at V and 8 bases at J, leaving 11 bases unmatched. The CDR3 spans 16 residues. Looked up from germline, CDR1 is SGHVS and CDR2 is FQNEAQ. The CDR3 reads CASSLEPGQGFSGYTF. CDR3 nucleotide sequence: TGTGCCAGCAGCTTAGAGCCGGGACAGGGTTTTTCGGGCTACACCTTC.

The V and J genes are TRBV15 and TRBJ2-4; 10 nucleotides align to TRBD2. J gave up 1 base and V 1 base, and 1 base lay outside the gene matches. The germline V gene encodes CDR1 LNHNV and CDR2 YYDKDF (reference sequence). This CDR3 is 16 amino acids long. The CDR3 nucleotides are TGTGCCACCAGCAGAGGGACTAGCGGTGCCAAAAACATTCAGTACTTC. As protein: CATSRGTSGAKNIQYF.

This chain joins TRBV6-5 and TRBJ1-4; tentative D call: TRBD1 (5 bases). The CDR3 is 12 amino acids. The germline V gene encodes CDR1 MNHEY and CDR2 SVGAGI. Deletions cut 11 bases from V and 8 bases from J, with 15 bases between. CDR3 protein: CAATGTAEKLFF. In nucleotides, the CDR3 is TGTGCCGCCACCGGGACTGCCGAAAAACTGTTTTTT.

This clone was counted a few times. This rearrangement joins TRBV6-5 to TRBJ1-3, with 10 nucleotides matching TRBD1. The CDR3 runs 15 residues. Germline trimming cut 6 bases from V and 4 bases from J; bases unmatched to any gene: 6. Germline CDR1 reads MNHEY; CDR2 reads SVGAGI. The CDR3 sequence is CASRRDRGGGNTIYF. The CDR3 DNA is TGTGCCAGCAGGAGGGACAGGGGAGGAGGAAACACCATATATTTT.

The rearrangement links TRBV10-2 to TRBJ1-5; D not resolved. Looked up from germline, CDR1 is WSHSY and CDR2 is SAAADI. The CDR3 sequence is 17 residues long. V shed 2 bases and J shed 0 bases, with 14 bases lying between them. The chain's CDR3 is CASSENGLGYSNQPQHF. The DNA of the CDR3 is TGCGCCAGCAGTGAGAACGGGCTGGGCTATAGCAATCAGCCCCAGCATTTT.

The rearrangement joins TRBV7-2 to TRBJ2-7; 7 nucleotides match TRBD2. The V gene's germline CDR1 is SGHTA and CDR2 FQGNSA. The CDR3 runs to 16 residues. Trimming at V came to 5 bases and at J to 0 bases, leaving 10 bases not matched to a gene. Here the CDR3 reads CASSPNPSGSSYEQYF. Here the CDR3 DNA reads TGTGCCAGCAGCCCGAACCCTAGCGGAAGCTCCTACGAGCAGTACTTC. Using reference TRBV7-2 and TRBJ2-7 for the parts outside the CDR3, the full variable domain is GAGVSQSPSNKVTEKGKDVELRCDPISGHTALYWYRQSLGQGLEFLIYFQGNSAPDKSGLPSDRFSAERTGGSVSTLTIQRTQQEDSAVYLCASSPNPSGSSYEQYFGPGTRLTVT.

The genes are TRBV29-1 and TRBJ1-3, with unresolved D. The CDR3 sequence is 14 residues long. CDR1 and CDR2 from the germline V gene are SQVTM and ANQGSEA. Trimming shortened V by 0 bases and J by 4 bases, and 10 bases separated the two germline ends. The CDR3 bases are TGCAGCGTTGAAGACAGCCGTCTGGGAAACACCATATATTTT. Translation gives CSVEDSRLGNTIYF.

The chain combines TRBV25-1 with TRBJ2-6; no clear D gene. Per germline, CDR1 MGHDK and CDR2 SYGVNS. The CDR3 is made up of 15 amino acids. V lost 3 bases, J lost 1 base, and 7 bases lay in between. The CDR3 reads CASSDLASGANVLTF. As DNA, the CDR3 is TGTGCCAGCAGTGATTTGGCTTCTGGGGCCAACGTCCTGACTTTC.

The chain links TRBV11-2 to TRBJ2-7; D gene ambiguous. With 5 bases removed from V and 2 bases from J, the gap between germline ends came to 13 bases. The CDR3 has 14 residues. CDR1 is SGHAT and CDR2 is FQNNGV in the germline V gene. The CDR3, as DNA: TGTGCCAGCAGCGCGAGGTCCCTAGCCTACGAGCAGTACTTC. Translated: CASSARSLAYEQYF.

This rearrangement joins TRBV11-3 to TRBJ2-7; 9 bases line up with TRBD1. In germline, CDR1 is SGHNT, CDR2 YENEEA. V lost 4 bases and J lost 3; bases outside the gene matches: 4. CDR3 length: 14 residues. The CDR3 here is CASSWGQGGYEQYF. As DNA, the CDR3 is TGTGCCAGCAGCTGGGGACAGGGAGGCTACGAGCAGTACTTC.

The rearrangement joins TRBV4-2 to TRBJ2-3; D is perhaps TRBD2 (6 bases). Per germline, CDR1 LGHNA and CDR2 YNFKEQ. The CDR3 runs 13 residues. Trimming stripped 5 bases from V and 6 bases from J, with 12 bases between. In nucleotides, the CDR3 is TGTGCCAGCAGCACGGCTAGCGTGGATACGCAGTATTTT. Protein: CASSTASVDTQYF.

The gene calls are TRBV7-9 and TRBJ1-1; possibly TRBD1 for D (6 bases). There are 15 residues in the CDR3. Germline V gives CDR1 SEHNR, CDR2 FQNEAQ (reference sequence). The ends were cut back, 2 bases at V and 4 bases at J, with 14 bases in the middle. CDR3 region: CASSLRGGAGTEAFF. Written as DNA, the CDR3 is TGTGCCAGCAGCTTACGAGGGGGGGCCGGCACTGAAGCTTTCTTT.

The chain combines TRBV11-3 with TRBJ2-3; a weak D match, TRBD2 (6 bases). The germline V gene has CDR1 SGHNT and CDR2 YENEEA. This CDR3 region has 14 residues. Deletions cut 5 bases from V and 6 bases from J, with 15 bases between. CDR3 region: CASSARDSLDTQYF. The CDR3 region has the DNA TGTGCCAGCAGCGCCCGGGACTCGCTGGATACGCAGTATTTT.

This sequence joins TRBV27 and TRBJ1-4; maybe TRBD1 (5 bases). Trimming took 6 bases from V and 7 from J, leaving 15 bases between them. There are 14 residues in the CDR3. Germline V CDR1 and CDR2: MNHEY, SMNVEV (reference sequence). CDR3 DNA: TGTGCCAGCAGGGGACCGGGACGTGTTGAAAAACTGTTTTTT. Amino acid sequence: CASRGPGRVEKLFF.

This sequence joins TRBV5-1 and TRBJ2-7; D is unclear. The length of the CDR3 is 14 residues. From germline, CDR1 is SGHRS and CDR2 YFSETQ. V lost 0 bases and J lost 2, with 9 bases in between. The CDR3 sequence: CASSLDGVPYEQYF. DNA of the CDR3: TGCGCCAGCAGCTTGGATGGGGTTCCCTACGAGCAGTACTTC.

The V gene is TRBV6-5, the J gene TRBJ1-2, with unresolved D. Per the germline V gene, CDR1 is MNHEY and CDR2 is SVGAGI. The CDR3 contains 15 residues. V was pared by 6 bases and J by 2 bases, with 16 bases between. The CDR3, as DNA: TGTGCCAGCAGCCTCTCGGGCAGTTTCAACTATGGCTACACCTTC. Its translation is CASSLSGSFNYGYTF.

The chain uses TRBV28 and TRBJ2-7; TRBD1 might be the D (6 bases). V was clipped by 6 bases and J by 5 bases, with 11 bases between them. CDR1 and CDR2 (germline): MDHEN, SYDVKM. The CDR3 totals 12 residues. The CDR3 loop is CASRQGGNEQYF. The DNA for the CDR3 is TGTGCCAGCAGACAGGGCGGTAACGAGCAGTACTTC. Filled out from reference TRBV28 and TRBJ2-7, the complete variable domain reads DVKVTQSSRYLVKRTGEKVFLECVQDMDHENMFWYRQDPGLGLRLIYFSYDVKMKEKGDIPEGYSVSREKKERFSLILESASTNQTSMYLCASRQGGNEQYFGPGTRLTVT.

The chain has TRBV15 and TRBJ1-3, with a weak D call TRBD1 (5 bases). The CDR3 loop spans 18 amino acids. Germline-derived CDR1 and CDR2 are LNHNV and YYDKDF (reference sequence). Trimming took 0 bases from V and 2 from J, leaving 17 bases between them. In DNA form, the CDR3 reads TGTGCCACCAGCAGAGATCAAGGGGTGGCAGGGACTGGAAACACCATATATTTT. This sequence encodes CATSRDQGVAGTGNTIYF.